Below are 30 T cell receptor beta chains sequenced from a single sample in a study of OX40 agonist ivuxolimab in advanced cancers. Data came from immunoSEQ multiplex PCR; TCRdb stores just in-frame clones and leaves some out. The profile shows 84,000 or so clones, 94% of them singletons. Sequencing was performed on CD4+ or CD8+ T cells sorted from blood, taken in a trial of the OX40 agonist ivuxolimab. These receptor sequences come from an adult with an advanced solid tumor such as melanoma, head and neck, liver or kidney cancer.

The chain joins TRBV27 to TRBJ2-7; D is unresolved. V lost 3 bases and J lost 4, with 16 bases in between. This CDR3 has 15 amino acids. Germline V gene lookup returns CDR1 MNHEY and CDR2 SMNVEV (reference sequence). The CDR3 loop is CASSFLGRRPYEQYF. As DNA, the CDR3 is TGTGCCAGCAGTTTTTTAGGACGGCGACCATACGAGCAGTACTTC.

This rearrangement joins TRBV11-2 to TRBJ2-1; D may be TRBD2 (6 bases). The V end lost 1 base, the J end lost 0 bases, and 10 bases lay between the germline ends. CDR3 length: 16 residues. Per germline, CDR1 SGHAT and CDR2 FQNNGV. This CDR3 is CASSLVGGPSYNEQFF. In DNA, the CDR3 is TGTGCCAGCAGCTTAGTGGGAGGTCCCTCCTACAATGAGCAGTTCTTC.

The V and J genes are TRBV18 and TRBJ2-3; 12 nucleotides match TRBD2. The trim removed 6 bases at V and 4 bases at J, leaving 5 bases unmatched. Germline V gene data show CDR1 as KGHSH and CDR2 as LQKENI. This CDR3 is 15 amino acids long. The CDR3 loop is CASSGLAGMADTQYF. Written as DNA, the CDR3 is TGTGCCAGCTCCGGACTAGCGGGAATGGCAGATACGCAGTATTTT. The full variable domain, in which reference TRBV18 and TRBJ2-3 provide the parts outside the CDR3, is NAGVMQNPRHLVRRRGQEARLRCSPMKGHSHVYWYRQLPEEGLKFMVYLQKENIIDESGMPKERFSAEFPKEGPSILRIQQVVRGDSAAYFCASSGLAGMADTQYFGPGTRLTVL.

The chain is built from TRBV27 and TRBJ2-3; 10 nucleotides line up with TRBD2. V trimming: 5 bases; J trimming: 6 bases; junction bases outside the gene matches: 11. CDR1 and CDR2 from the germline V gene are MNHEY and SMNVEV (reference sequence). CDR3 size: 16 residues. CDR3 sequence: CASSLLRAGGPDTQYF. The CDR3 DNA is TGTGCCAGCAGTCTACTACGAGCGGGAGGGCCGGATACGCAGTATTTT.

V and J are TRBV7-2 and TRBJ2-7, with 8 bases that match TRBD1. Germline V lookup: CDR1 SGHTA, CDR2 FQGNSA. The CDR3 is made up of 16 amino acids. V was clipped by 2 bases and J by 0 bases; unmatched bases: 6. The CDR3 DNA sequence: TGTGCCAGCAGCTTAATCGCAGGGGGCAGCTCCTACGAGCAGTACTTC. Its protein is CASSLIAGGSSYEQYF. Variable domain in full (rest from reference TRBV7-2 and TRBJ2-7): GAGVSQSPSNKVTEKGKDVELRCDPISGHTALYWYRQSLGQGLEFLIYFQGNSAPDKSGLPSDRFSAERTGGSVSTLTIQRTQQEDSAVYLCASSLIAGGSSYEQYFGPGTRLTVT.

J is TRBJ2-1 and V is TRBV6-1, with TRBD2 matching over 8 bases. CDR1 MNHNS and CDR2 SASEGT come from the germline V gene. The CDR3 extends over 12 amino acids. The V segment lost 11 bases and the J segment 7 bases; nucleotides outside the gene matches: 7. CDR3 bases: TGTGCCGTACTAGCGGCAGGAAATGAGCAGTTCTTC. Translation: CAVLAAGNEQFF.

The rearrangement links TRBV29-1 to TRBJ2-1; 15 nucleotides line up with TRBD2. The CDR3 spans 15 residues. V lost 1 base to trimming and J lost 10 bases; unmatched junction nucleotides: 5. Germline CDR1 is SQVTM and CDR2 is ANQGSEA. The CDR3 bases are TGCAGCGTTGAAGGGACTAGCGGGAGGGCCAACGAGCAGTTCTTC. The encoded protein is CSVEGTSGRANEQFF.

The rearrangement links TRBV28 to TRBJ2-7, with a possible D match to TRBD2 (5 bases). Germline values: CDR1 MDHEN, CDR2 SYDVKM. CDR3 length equals 15 residues. The V gene lost 3 bases and the J gene lost 2 bases, with 14 bases spanning the gap. The CDR3 sequence: CASSFEGLGTYEQYF. In DNA form, the CDR3 reads TGTGCCAGCAGTTTTGAGGGTCTAGGGACCTACGAGCAGTACTTC.

The chain recombines TRBV9 with TRBJ1-3; D is undetermined. Germline CDR1 SGDLS, CDR2 YYNGEE. The V and J ends lost 7 bases and 0 bases respectively, with 11 bases between them. The CDR3 is 14 amino acids. The CDR3 nucleotides read TGTGCCAGCGGCCCGGGCCACTCTGGAAACACCATATATTTT. Protein sequence: CASGPGHSGNTIYF.

The chain couples TRBV9 to TRBJ2-7; D not resolved. The CDR3 covers 14 residues. Trimming left V 4 bases short and J 3 bases short, with 14 bases between. From germline, CDR1 is SGDLS and CDR2 YYNGEE. CDR3 DNA: TGTGCCAGCAGCTCTCGACTGGATGGCTACGAGCAGTACTTC. This sequence encodes CASSSRLDGYEQYF.

This chain connects TRBV5-6 to TRBJ2-3; 8 bases agree with TRBD1. The ends lost 4 bases at V and 4 bases at J; junction bases unmatched: 5. The CDR3 runs to 14 residues. Germline CDR1 SGHDT, CDR2 YYEEEE. In DNA form, the CDR3 reads TGTGCCAGCAGCCCCGGACAGGGCCCAGATACGCAGTATTTT. This encodes CASSPGQGPDTQYF.

The chain carries TRBV9 and TRBJ2-4, with 9 bases identical to TRBD1. Germline lookup yields CDR1 SGDLS and CDR2 YYNGEE. Trimming removed 2 bases from V and 15 bases from J; junction bases left unmatched: 6. CDR3 size: 12 residues. CDR3 DNA sequence: TGTGCCAGCAGCGTGTCCGGGACAGGGTTGTACTTC. Protein sequence: CASSVSGTGLYF.

The rearrangement uses TRBV19 and TRBJ2-5, with D maybe TRBD1 (5 bases). This CDR3 is built from 14 residues. Trimming cost V 6 bases and J 6 bases, with 17 bases left between them. Germline V gene sequence: CDR1 LNHDA, CDR2 SQIVND (reference sequence). The CDR3 nucleotides are TGTGCCAGTAGATGGACATTTTTACGAAAGACCCAGTACTTC. Translation gives CASRWTFLRKTQYF.

The chain joins TRBV4-1 to TRBJ1-1; D is perhaps TRBD1 (6 bases). Germline loops: CDR1 MGHRA, CDR2 YSYEKL. Trimming cost V 0 bases and J 1 base, with 9 bases left between them. The CDR3 totals 15 residues. CDR3 amino acids: CASSQEPQGNTEAFF. The CDR3 DNA is TGCGCCAGCAGCCAAGAGCCACAGGGGAACACTGAAGCTTTCTTT.

V gene TRBV4-2 combines with J gene TRBJ1-2; no firm D call. Germline V gives CDR1 LGHNA, CDR2 YNFKEQ. V lost 0 bases, J lost 5 bases, and 16 bases lay in between. This CDR3 contains 16 residues. In DNA form, the CDR3 reads TGTGCCAGCAGCCAAGAGGAGGGCCCGGTTGCTTATGGCTACACCTTC. It encodes CASSQEEGPVAYGYTF.

V gene TRBV9 combines with J gene TRBJ2-5; D possibly corresponds to TRBD2 (6 bases). V dropped 0 bases and J dropped 3 bases, with 12 bases sitting between them. The germline V gene encodes CDR1 SGDLS and CDR2 YYNGEE. CDR3 length: 15 amino acids. The CDR3 loop reads CASSVGGGSEETQYF. CDR3 nucleotides: TGTGCCAGCAGCGTAGGTGGGGGGTCCGAAGAGACCCAGTACTTC.

CDR3 in DNA: TGCGCCAGCAGCCTAGGTCAGGGGGCAGGGACTGAAGCTTTCTTT. Its protein product is CASSLGQGAGTEAFF. The chain employs TRBV4-3 and TRBJ1-1; 8 bases are shared with TRBD1. With 4 bases clipped from V and 5 bases from J, the junction kept 9 bases outside the gene matches. Germline V lookup: CDR1 LGHNA, CDR2 YSLEER. The CDR3 has 15 residues.

V usage is TRBV19 and J usage is TRBJ1-4; D remains ambiguous. Germline lookup yields CDR1 LNHDA and CDR2 SQIVND (reference sequence). The CDR3 consists of 16 residues. The ends were cut back, 5 bases at V and 0 bases at J, with 13 bases in the middle. CDR3 residues: CASSLPIGATNEKLFF. CDR3 sequence (DNA): TGTGCCAGTAGTCTCCCGATTGGTGCAACTAATGAAAAACTGTTTTTT.

The chain combines TRBV2 with TRBJ2-7; D possibly corresponds to TRBD2 (6 bases). Trimming shortened V by 9 bases and J by 3 bases, and 21 bases separated the two germline ends. Germline values: CDR1 SNHLY, CDR2 FYNNEI. The CDR3 extends over 15 amino acids. The CDR3 loop reads CASLLSRLVFYEQYF. In nucleotides, the CDR3 is TGTGCCAGTCTACTGTCTAGACTAGTTTTCTACGAGCAGTACTTC.

The chain uses TRBV19 and TRBJ1-1, with unresolved D. This CDR3 has 11 amino acids. Trimming stripped 6 bases from V and 1 base from J, with 3 bases between. Germline-derived CDR1 and CDR2 are LNHDA and SQIVND (reference sequence). DNA of the CDR3: TGTGCCAGTAGCAAGAACACTGAAGCTTTCTTT. This encodes CASSKNTEAFF.

V is TRBV5-1 and J is TRBJ2-7, with D perhaps TRBD1 or TRBD2 (5 bases each). CDR3 length: 15 residues. Germline V gene lookup returns CDR1 SGHRS and CDR2 YFSETQ. V was shortened by 1 base and J by 5 bases, with 16 bases between the two germline ends. CDR3 in DNA: TGCGCCAGCAGCTTGTTGGGGGTCGGAATCCACGAGCAGTACTTC. Its translation: CASSLLGVGIHEQYF.

The chain links TRBV30 to TRBJ2-3, with D possibly being TRBD2 (6 bases). Trimming shortened V by 1 base and J by 2 bases, and 19 bases separated the two germline ends. Germline V gene sequence: CDR1 GTSNPN, CDR2 SVGIG (reference sequence). The length of the CDR3 is 17 residues. CDR3 nucleotides: TGTGCCTGGAGTGCCCGCCTCGGGACTTTTAACACAGATACGCAGTATTTT. This codes for CAWSARLGTFNTDTQYF.

The CDR3 DNA reads TGTGCCAGCAGTCGGACTGTAGCCAAAAACATTCAGTACTTC. This gives the protein CASSRTVAKNIQYF. The chain joins TRBV28 to TRBJ2-4; tentatively, D is TRBD2 (5 bases). This CDR3 has 14 amino acids. The V gene lost 5 bases and the J gene lost 0 bases, with 8 bases spanning the gap. Germline assignment: CDR1 MDHEN and CDR2 SYDVKM.

This sequence joins TRBV4-3 and TRBJ2-1, with TRBD2 matching over 9 bases. This CDR3 contains 14 residues. Germline-derived CDR1 and CDR2 are LGHNA and YSLEER. The V segment lost 2 bases and the J segment 8 bases; nucleotides outside the gene matches: 4. The CDR3 nucleotides are TGCGCCAGCAGCCAACCGGGACTAGCAGATGAGCAGTTCTTC. Amino acid sequence: CASSQPGLADEQFF.

The chain carries TRBV5-6 and TRBJ2-7; weak D call: TRBD1 (5 bases). The V gene lost 2 bases and the J gene lost 6 bases, with 15 bases spanning the gap. Germline lookup yields CDR1 SGHDT and CDR2 YYEEEE. The CDR3 runs to 14 residues. The CDR3 reads CASSLVSSRGEQYF. CDR3 nucleotide sequence: TGTGCCAGCAGCTTAGTGTCTAGTAGGGGCGAGCAGTACTTC. The whole variable domain, filled in from reference TRBV5-6 and TRBJ2-7, reads DAGVTQSPTHLIKTRGQQVTLRCSPKSGHDTVSWYQQALGQGPQFIFQYYEEEERQRGNFPDRFSGHQFPNYSSELNVNALLLGDSALYLCASSLVSSRGEQYFGPGTRLTVT.

The rearrangement uses TRBV7-8 and TRBJ1-5, with 7 bases matching TRBD1. Germline trimming cut 8 bases from V and 0 bases from J; bases unmatched to any gene: 13. This CDR3 is 17 amino acids long. Germline V CDR1 and CDR2: SGHVS, FQNEAQ. CDR3 sequence (DNA): TGTGCCAGCGCAACTGCACCTCGGGACAGTAGCAATCAGCCCCAGCATTTT. Amino acids: CASATAPRDSSNQPQHF.

A few counts support this clone. This chain connects TRBV9 to TRBJ2-2, with 8 nucleotides matching TRBD2. V trimming: 3 bases; J trimming: 4 bases; junction bases outside the gene matches: 5. The germline CDR1 and CDR2 sequences are SGDLS and YYNGEE. The length of the CDR3 is 15 residues. The CDR3 DNA reads as TGTGCCAGCAGCGCGAGCGGGAGCTCCACCGGGGAGCTGTTTTTT. Amino acids: CASSASGSSTGELFF.

The chain has TRBV5-3 and TRBJ2-2; D possibly corresponds to TRBD2 (5 bases). TRBV5-3 is identified as an open reading frame with a role that is uncertain. This CDR3 region has 15 residues. Trimming pared 3 bases from V and 5 bases from J, leaving 14 bases between. As DNA, the CDR3 is TGTGCCAGAAGCTGCACTAGGGTGGGTACCGGGGAGCTGTTTTTT. Translated: CARSCTRVGTGELFF.

The V call is TRBV25-1, the J call TRBJ1-1; no clear D. There are 12 residues in the CDR3. CDR1 and CDR2 (germline): MGHDK, SYGVNS. Trimming took off 4 bases at V and 1 base at J, with 4 bases between the two ends. CDR3 loop: CASSGPNTEAFF. Written as DNA, the CDR3 is TGTGCCAGCAGTGGCCCGAACACTGAAGCTTTCTTT.

The V call is TRBV11-2, the J call TRBJ2-3, with D hard to call. Per the germline V gene, CDR1 is SGHAT and CDR2 is FQNNGV. The CDR3 consists of 13 residues. Trimming took off 4 bases at V and 4 bases at J, with 9 bases between the two ends. CDR3 coding DNA: TGTGCCAGCAGCTGGACCCCCCCAGATACGCAGTATTTT. It encodes CASSWTPPDTQYF.